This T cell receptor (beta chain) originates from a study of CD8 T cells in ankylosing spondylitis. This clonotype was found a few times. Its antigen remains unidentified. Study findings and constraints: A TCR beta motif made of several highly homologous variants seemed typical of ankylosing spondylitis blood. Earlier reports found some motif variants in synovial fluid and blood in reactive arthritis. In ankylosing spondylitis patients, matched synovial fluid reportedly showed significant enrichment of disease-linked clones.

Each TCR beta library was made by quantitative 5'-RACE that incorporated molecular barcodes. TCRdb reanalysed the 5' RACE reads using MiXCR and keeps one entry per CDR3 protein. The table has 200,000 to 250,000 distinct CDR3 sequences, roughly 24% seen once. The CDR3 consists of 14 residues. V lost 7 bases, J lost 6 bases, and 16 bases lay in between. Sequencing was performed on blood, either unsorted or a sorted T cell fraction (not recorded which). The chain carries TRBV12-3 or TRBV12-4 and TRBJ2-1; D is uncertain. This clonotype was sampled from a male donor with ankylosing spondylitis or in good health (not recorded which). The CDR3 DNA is TGTGCCAGCAATTCGTGGATTGGCCCCAATGAGCAGTTCTTC. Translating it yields CASNSWIGPNEQFF.